This T cell receptor (beta chain) was obtained from a study of neurological immune-mediated disorders. Overall study results and limits: The study found no CDR3 amino acid sequences shared by expanded clones across subjects, suggesting private repertoires in all groups.

This clonotype was seen at least ten times. Its antigen remains unknown. TCRdb called the 5' RACE reads again in MiXCR, with one record for every CDR3 protein. Found here are tens of thousands of distinct CDR3 sequences, around 14% of them singletons; the top ten hold 5.5%. Between the trimmed V and J ends, which lost 0 bases and 4 bases, there was a span of 17 bases. Germline V gene data show CDR1 as MNHEY and CDR2 as SVGAGI. The CDR3 is made up of 17 amino acids. Time point reported: technical triplicate 1. The receptor was derived from a female donor with HTLV-1-associated myelopathy (HAM/TSP). The genes are TRBV6-5 and TRBJ2-3; D perhaps matches TRBD1 (6 bases). The specimen sequenced was CD4+ T cells from blood. CDR3 protein: CASSYSGARGEADTQYF. CDR3 sequence (DNA): TGTGCCAGCAGTTACTCGGGGGCGAGAGGAGAAGCAGATACGCAGTATTTT.